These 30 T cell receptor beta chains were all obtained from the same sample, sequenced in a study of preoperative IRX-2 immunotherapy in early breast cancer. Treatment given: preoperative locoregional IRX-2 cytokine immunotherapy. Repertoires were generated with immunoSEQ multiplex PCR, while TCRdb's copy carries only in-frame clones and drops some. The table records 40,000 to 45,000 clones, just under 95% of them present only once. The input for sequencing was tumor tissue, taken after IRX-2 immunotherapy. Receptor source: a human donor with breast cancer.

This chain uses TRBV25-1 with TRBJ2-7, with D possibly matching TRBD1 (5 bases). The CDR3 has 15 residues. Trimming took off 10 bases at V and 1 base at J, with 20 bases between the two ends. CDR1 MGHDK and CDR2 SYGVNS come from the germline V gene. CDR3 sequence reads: CATTGRQGDSYEQYF. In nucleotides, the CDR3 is TGTGCCACCACGGGCCGGCAGGGCGATTCCTACGAGCAGTACTTC.

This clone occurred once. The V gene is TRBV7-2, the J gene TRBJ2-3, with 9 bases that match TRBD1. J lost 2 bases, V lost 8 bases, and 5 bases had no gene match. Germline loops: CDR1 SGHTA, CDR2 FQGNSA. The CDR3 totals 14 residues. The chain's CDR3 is CASGGTGFTDTQYF. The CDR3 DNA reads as TGTGCCAGCGGGGGGACAGGGTTCACAGATACGCAGTATTTT.

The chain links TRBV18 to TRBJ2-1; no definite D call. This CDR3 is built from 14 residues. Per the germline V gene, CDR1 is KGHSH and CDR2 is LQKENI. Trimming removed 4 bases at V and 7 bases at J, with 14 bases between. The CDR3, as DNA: TGTGCCAGCTCACGTAGCAGCCTTCAAAATGAGCAGTTCTTC. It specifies CASSRSSLQNEQFF.

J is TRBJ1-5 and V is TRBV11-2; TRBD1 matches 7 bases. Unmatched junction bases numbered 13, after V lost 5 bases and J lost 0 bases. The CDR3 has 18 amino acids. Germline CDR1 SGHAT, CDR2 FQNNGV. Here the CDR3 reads CASSPTGQIIYSNQPQHF. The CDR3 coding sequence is TGTGCCAGCAGCCCCACGGGACAGATAATCTATAGCAATCAGCCCCAGCATTTT.

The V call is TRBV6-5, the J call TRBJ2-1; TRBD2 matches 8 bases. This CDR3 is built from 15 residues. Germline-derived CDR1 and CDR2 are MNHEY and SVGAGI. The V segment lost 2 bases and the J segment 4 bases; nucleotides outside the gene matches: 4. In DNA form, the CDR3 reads TGTGCCAGCAGTTACAAACTAGCGGTGTACAATGAGCAGTTCTTC. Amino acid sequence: CASSYKLAVYNEQFF.

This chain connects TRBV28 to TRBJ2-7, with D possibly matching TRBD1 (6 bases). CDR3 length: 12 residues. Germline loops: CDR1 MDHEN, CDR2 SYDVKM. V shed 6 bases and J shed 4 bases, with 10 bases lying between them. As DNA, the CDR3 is TGTGCCAGCAGCCTAGGGGGATACGAGCAGTACTTC. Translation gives CASSLGGYEQYF.

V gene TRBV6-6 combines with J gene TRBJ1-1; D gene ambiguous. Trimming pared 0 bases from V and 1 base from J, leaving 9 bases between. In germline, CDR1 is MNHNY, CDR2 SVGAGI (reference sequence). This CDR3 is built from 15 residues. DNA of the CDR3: TGTGCCAGCAGTTACTCGAAACGGCCGAACACTGAAGCTTTCTTT. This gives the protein CASSYSKRPNTEAFF.

In DNA form, the CDR3 reads TGTGCCAGCAGTTTCCCTCCCCGGGTCTCTGGAAACACCATATATTTT. Protein product: CASSFPPRVSGNTIYF. This sequence joins TRBV28 and TRBJ1-3; D uncertain. The CDR3 length is 16 residues. V lost 3 bases to trimming and J lost 0 bases, with 12 bases between them. Germline CDR1 reads MDHEN; CDR2 reads SYDVKM.

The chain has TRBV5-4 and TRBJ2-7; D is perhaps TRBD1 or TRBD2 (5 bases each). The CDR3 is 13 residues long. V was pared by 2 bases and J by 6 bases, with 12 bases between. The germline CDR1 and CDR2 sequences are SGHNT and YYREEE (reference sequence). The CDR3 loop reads CASSFEPGSEQYF. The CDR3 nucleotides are TGTGCCAGCAGCTTTGAGCCAGGGAGCGAGCAGTACTTC.

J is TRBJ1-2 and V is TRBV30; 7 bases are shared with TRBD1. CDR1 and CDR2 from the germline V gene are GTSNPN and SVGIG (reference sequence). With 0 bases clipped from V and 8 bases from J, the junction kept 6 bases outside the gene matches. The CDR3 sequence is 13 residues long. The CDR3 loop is CAWSVKGALGYTF. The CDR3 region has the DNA TGTGCCTGGAGTGTGAAGGGGGCGTTGGGCTACACCTTC.

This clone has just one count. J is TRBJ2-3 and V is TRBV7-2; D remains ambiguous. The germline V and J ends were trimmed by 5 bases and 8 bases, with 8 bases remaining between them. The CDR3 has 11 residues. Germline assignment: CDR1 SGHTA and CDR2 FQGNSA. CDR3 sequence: CASSLHFTQYF. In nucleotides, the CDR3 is TGTGCCAGCAGCCTGCACTTTACGCAGTATTTT.

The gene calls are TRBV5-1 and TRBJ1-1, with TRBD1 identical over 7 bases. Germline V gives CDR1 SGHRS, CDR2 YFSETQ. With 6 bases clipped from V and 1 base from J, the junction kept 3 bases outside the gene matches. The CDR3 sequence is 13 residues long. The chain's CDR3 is CASKAGGNTEAFF. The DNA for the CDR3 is TGCGCCAGCAAGGCAGGGGGGAACACTGAAGCTTTCTTT.

The CDR3 loop is CALMTPGEKLFF. DNA for the CDR3: TGTGCCTTAATGACCCCCGGAGAAAAACTGTTTTTT. The V gene is TRBV30, the J gene TRBJ1-4; no reliable D call. Between the trimmed V and J ends, which lost 7 bases and 8 bases, there was a span of 14 bases. The CDR3 runs to 12 residues. CDR1 is GTSNPN, CDR2 SVGIG, per germline (reference sequence).

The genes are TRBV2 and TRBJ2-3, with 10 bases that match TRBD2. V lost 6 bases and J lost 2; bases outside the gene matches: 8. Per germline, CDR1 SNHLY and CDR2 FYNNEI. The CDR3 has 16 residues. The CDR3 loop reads CASSGGLAENTDTQYF. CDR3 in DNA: TGTGCCAGCAGCGGAGGACTAGCGGAAAACACAGATACGCAGTATTTT.

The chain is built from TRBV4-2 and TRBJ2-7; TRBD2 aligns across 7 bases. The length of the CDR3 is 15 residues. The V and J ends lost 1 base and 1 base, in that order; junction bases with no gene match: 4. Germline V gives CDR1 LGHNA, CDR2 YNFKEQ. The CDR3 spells CASSQGASGSYEQYF. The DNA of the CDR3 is TGTGCCAGCAGCCAAGGGGCTAGCGGTTCCTACGAGCAGTACTTC.

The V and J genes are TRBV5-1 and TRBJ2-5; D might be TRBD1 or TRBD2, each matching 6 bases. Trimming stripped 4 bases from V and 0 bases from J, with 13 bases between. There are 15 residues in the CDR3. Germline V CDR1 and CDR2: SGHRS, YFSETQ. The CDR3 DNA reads TGCGCCAGCAGCCGCCGGGGGACAAACCAAGAGACCCAGTACTTC. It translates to CASSRRGTNQETQYF.

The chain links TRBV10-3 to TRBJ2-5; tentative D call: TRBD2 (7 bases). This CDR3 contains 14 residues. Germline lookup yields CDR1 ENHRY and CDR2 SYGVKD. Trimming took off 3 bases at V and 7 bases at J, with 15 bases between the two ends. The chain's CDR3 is CAISDGGGQGTQYF. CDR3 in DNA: TGTGCCATCAGTGATGGGGGGGGGCAGGGGACCCAGTACTTC.

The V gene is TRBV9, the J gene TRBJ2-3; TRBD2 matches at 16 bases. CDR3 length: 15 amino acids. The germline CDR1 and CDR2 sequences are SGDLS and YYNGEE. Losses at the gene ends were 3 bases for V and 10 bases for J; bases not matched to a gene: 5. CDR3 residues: CASSAGLAGGQPQYF. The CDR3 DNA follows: TGTGCCAGCAGCGCGGGACTAGCGGGGGGGCAGCCGCAGTATTTT.

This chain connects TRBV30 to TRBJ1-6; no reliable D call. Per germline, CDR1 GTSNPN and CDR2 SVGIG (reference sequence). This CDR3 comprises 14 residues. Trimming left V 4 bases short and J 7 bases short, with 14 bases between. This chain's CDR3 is CAWTNEDWNSPLHF. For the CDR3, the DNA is TGTGCCTGGACCAACGAAGATTGGAATTCACCCCTCCACTTT.

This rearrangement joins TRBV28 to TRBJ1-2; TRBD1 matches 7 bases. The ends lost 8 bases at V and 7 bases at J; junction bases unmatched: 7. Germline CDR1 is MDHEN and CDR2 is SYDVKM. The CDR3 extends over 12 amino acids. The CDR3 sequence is CASGDRVSGYTF. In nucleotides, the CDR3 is TGTGCCAGCGGTGACAGGGTATCTGGCTACACCTTC.

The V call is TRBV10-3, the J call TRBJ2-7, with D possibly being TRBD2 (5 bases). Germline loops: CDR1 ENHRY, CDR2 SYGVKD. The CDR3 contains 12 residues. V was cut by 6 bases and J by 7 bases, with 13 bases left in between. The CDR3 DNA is TGTGCCATCAGCCCCGGAGGTGGGGAGCAGTACTTC. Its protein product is CAISPGGGEQYF.

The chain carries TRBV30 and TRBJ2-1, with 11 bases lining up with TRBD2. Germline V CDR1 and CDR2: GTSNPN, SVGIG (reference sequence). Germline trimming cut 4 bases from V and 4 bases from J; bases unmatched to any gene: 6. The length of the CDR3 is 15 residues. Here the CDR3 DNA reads TGTGCCTGGACCCTCCTAGCGGGAGGTTACAATGAGCAGTTCTTC. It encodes CAWTLLAGGYNEQFF.

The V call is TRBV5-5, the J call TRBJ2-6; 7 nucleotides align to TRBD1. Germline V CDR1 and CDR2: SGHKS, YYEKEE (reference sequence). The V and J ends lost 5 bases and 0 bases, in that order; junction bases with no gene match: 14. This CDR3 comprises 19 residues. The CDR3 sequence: CASRTLRDSLLSGANVLTF. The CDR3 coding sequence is TGTGCCAGCAGAACCCTTCGGGACAGCCTCCTCTCTGGGGCCAACGTCCTGACTTTC. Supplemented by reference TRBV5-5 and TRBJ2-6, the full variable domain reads DAGVTQSPTHLIKTRGQQVTLRCSPISGHKSVSWYQQVLGQGPQFIFQYYEKEERGRGNFPDRFSARQFPNYSSELNVNALLLGDSALYLCASRTLRDSLLSGANVLTFGAGSRLTVL.

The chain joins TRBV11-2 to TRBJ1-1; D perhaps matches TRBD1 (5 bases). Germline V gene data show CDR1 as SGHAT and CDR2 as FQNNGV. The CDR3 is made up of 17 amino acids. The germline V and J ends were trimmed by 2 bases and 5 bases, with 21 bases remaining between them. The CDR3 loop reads CASSLTSWRGFPTEAFF. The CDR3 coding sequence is TGTGCCAGCAGCTTAACTTCCTGGCGGGGCTTTCCGACTGAAGCTTTCTTT.

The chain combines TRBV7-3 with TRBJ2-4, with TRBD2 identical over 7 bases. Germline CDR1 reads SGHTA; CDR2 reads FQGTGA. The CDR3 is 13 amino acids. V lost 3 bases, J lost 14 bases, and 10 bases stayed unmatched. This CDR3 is CASSLGPGTTKYF. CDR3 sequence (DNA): TGTGCCAGCAGCTTGGGGCCCGGGACTACAAAGTACTTC.

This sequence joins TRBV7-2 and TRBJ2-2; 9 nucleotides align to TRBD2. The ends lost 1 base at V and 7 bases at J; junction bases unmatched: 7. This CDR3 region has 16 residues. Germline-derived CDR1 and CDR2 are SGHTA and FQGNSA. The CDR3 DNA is TGTGCCAGCAGCTTAGTCGCTAGCGGGGTAGGCGGGGAGCTGTTTTTT. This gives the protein CASSLVASGVGGELFF.

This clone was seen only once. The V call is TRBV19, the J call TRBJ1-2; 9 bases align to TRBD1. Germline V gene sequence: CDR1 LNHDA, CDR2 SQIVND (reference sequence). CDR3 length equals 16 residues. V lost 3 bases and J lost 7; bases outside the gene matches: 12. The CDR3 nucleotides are TGTGCCAGTAGTATTCTCTTCGGGGGACAGGGCGCTGGCTACACCTTC. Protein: CASSILFGGQGAGYTF.

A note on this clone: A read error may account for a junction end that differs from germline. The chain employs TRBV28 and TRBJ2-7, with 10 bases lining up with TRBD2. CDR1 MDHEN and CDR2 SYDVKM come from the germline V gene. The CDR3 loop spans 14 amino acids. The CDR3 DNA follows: TGTGCCAGCAGTTCTCCAGATGCACTAGCGGGGTCTAGGTTC. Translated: CASSSPDALAGSRF. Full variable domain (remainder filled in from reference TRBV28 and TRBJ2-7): DVKVTQSSRYLVKRTGEKVFLECVQDMDHENMFWYRQDPGLGLRLIYFSYDVKMKEKGDIPEGYSVSREKKERFSLILESASTNQTSMYLCASSSPDALAGSRFGPGTRLTVT.

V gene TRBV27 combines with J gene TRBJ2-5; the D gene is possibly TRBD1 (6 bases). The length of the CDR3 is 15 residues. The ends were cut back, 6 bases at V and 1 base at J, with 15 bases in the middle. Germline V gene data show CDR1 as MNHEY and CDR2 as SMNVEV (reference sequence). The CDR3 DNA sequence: TGTGCCAGCAGCAGAGTACAGGGATCCCAAGAGACCCAGTACTTC. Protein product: CASSRVQGSQETQYF.

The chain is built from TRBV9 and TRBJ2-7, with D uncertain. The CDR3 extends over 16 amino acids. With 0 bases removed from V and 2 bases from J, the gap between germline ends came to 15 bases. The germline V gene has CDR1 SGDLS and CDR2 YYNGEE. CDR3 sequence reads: CASSVVGARITYEQYF. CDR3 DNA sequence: TGTGCCAGCAGCGTAGTTGGAGCGCGGATTACCTACGAGCAGTACTTC.